This T cell receptor (beta chain) was captured in a study of monozygotic twins with inflammatory bowel disease. TCRdb reworked the 5' RACE reads into one entry per CDR3 protein, no DNA. Its table records some 160,000 distinct CDR3 sequences. This CDR3 comprises 17 residues. Germline CDR1 reads SGHVS; CDR2 reads FNYEAQ. V usage is TRBV7-6 and J usage is TRBJ2-1; checking the TCRdb D call of TRBD2 is not possible without DNA. The sequence came from a human donor with ulcerative colitis or Crohn's disease, or a healthy co-twin of an affected twin (not recorded which). The sample comprised blood. The CDR3 reads CASSLSFVAGGYNEQFF.